The present TCR beta chain was sequenced within a study of CD8+CD57+ T cells in acquired aplastic anemia. Study at large: Across the sorted CD4+ and CD8+ cells, DNA amounts averaged roughly 3.5 ug.

Study-wide points: Between patients and controls, 25 to 35 CD8+ CDR3 sequences were found in common.

Individuals selected for sequencing had exhibited CD8+CD57+ cell expansion on flow cytometry. Patients uniformly had severe acquired aplastic anemia. The template used for profiling TCR beta VDJ and CDR3 was genomic DNA. TCRdb re-derived calls from the reads in MiXCR, one entry per CDR3 protein. Of about 240,000 distinct CDR3 sequences in the sample, around 43% are singletons; the top ten hold over 7.5%. This clonotype was observed many times. Its antigen is currently unknown. Deletions cut 0 bases from V and 2 bases from J, with 11 bases between. The CDR3 is 15 residues long. Germline-derived CDR1 and CDR2 are SQVTM and ANQGSEA.

The genes are TRBV29-1 and TRBJ1-3; TRBD1 might be the D (5 bases). Sequenced input: sorted CD4+, CD8+, or CD8+CD57+ T cells (not recorded which) from PBMCs. The receptor was derived from a human donor with aplastic anemia. CDR3 in amino acids: CSVEDREGAGNTIYF. The CDR3 DNA reads as TGCAGCGTTGAAGATCGGGAAGGGGCTGGAAACACCATATATTTT.